This TCR beta chain was sequenced during a study of T cell clones after liver transplantation. Some clones are missing from TCRdb's copy, which holds only in-frame ones; the method was immunoSEQ multiplex PCR. The sample lists fewer than 25,000 clones; 85% to 95% were seen once. General study points: Small, mixed patient groups and varying post-transplant times limit these conclusions. A larger donor-reactive than third-party decline suggested partial antigen-specific deletion.

As regards this clone: Antigen unknown.

Sorting of unstimulated PBMCs yielded separate CD3+CD4+ and CD3+CD8+ fractions. Germline V gene lookup returns CDR1 LGHNA and CDR2 YNFKEQ. There are 16 residues in the CDR3. V lost 0 bases and J 7 bases, leaving 19 bases between the germline ends. This receptor was taken from a human patient who received a liver transplant. Some T cells may be graft donor cells. The gene calls are TRBV4-2 and TRBJ2-7; maybe TRBD1 (5 bases). The source material was CD8+ T cells from blood, sampled roughly 26 months after liver transplant. The DNA for the CDR3 is TGTGCCAGCAGCCAAGAGGTAGGGGCTGAAGACGGTGAGCAGTACTTC. Translated: CASSQEVGAEDGEQYF.